These T cell receptor beta chains were read from a single sample in a study of control samples from healthy donors and cancer patients. The repertoire was sequenced with immunoSEQ multiplex PCR; TCRdb's copy has only in-frame clones and lacks some. The sample lists about 170,000 clones, around 92% seen once, with 1.5% in the top ten. Sample: blood. Source of these receptors: a woman younger than 45 in good health. Each CDR3 is given with its conserved first and last residue. The order of the fields is CDR3 DNA, CDR3 protein, J gene, D gene, clone size, V gene. A D gene is named only where the DNA matches it firmly. Clone size is not always given. Where it is, it says once, few, many or a class for expanded clones.

cdr3_nt: TGTGCCAGCAGCTTAGGACAGGGGAACACCGGGGAGCTGTTTTTT
cdr3_aa: CASSLGQGNTGELFF
j_call: TRBJ2-2
d_call: TRBD1
clone_size: few
v_call: TRBV7-9

cdr3_nt: TGCGCCAGCAGCTTGGTGGGGTACATGAACACTGAAGCTTTCTTT
cdr3_aa: CASSLVGYMNTEAFF
j_call: TRBJ1-1
d_call: NA
clone_size: NA
v_call: TRBV5-1

cdr3_nt: TGTGCCACCCCCGGGACCTCCCGTTATGGCTACACCTTC
cdr3_aa: CATPGTSRYGYTF
j_call: TRBJ1-2
d_call: NA
clone_size: NA
v_call: TRBV24-1

cdr3_nt: TGTGCCAGTAGTAGGGGCGCGGACAATTCACCCCTCCACTTT
cdr3_aa: CASSRGADNSPLHF
j_call: TRBJ1-6
d_call: NA
clone_size: NA
v_call: TRBV19

cdr3_nt: TGTGCCAGCAACAGGGAGGCCTCTGGGGCCAACGTCCTGACTTTC
cdr3_aa: CASNREASGANVLTF
j_call: TRBJ2-6
d_call: NA
clone_size: NA
v_call: TRBV6-5

cdr3_nt: TGTGCCAGCAGAACTAGCCGGGAGAAGCTGTTTTTT
cdr3_aa: CASRTSREKLFF
j_call: TRBJ2-2
d_call: NA
clone_size: once
v_call: TRBV6-5

cdr3_nt: TGTGCCAGCAGCCAAGATCGGAGGGGACATAATCAGCCCCAGCATTTT
cdr3_aa: CASSQDRRGHNQPQHF
j_call: TRBJ1-5
d_call: NA
clone_size: NA
v_call: TRBV4-2

cdr3_nt: TGTGCCAGCAGCGTAGGTGGACAGGGGGCCTATGGCTACACCTTC
cdr3_aa: CASSVGGQGAYGYTF
j_call: TRBJ1-2
d_call: TRBD1
clone_size: few
v_call: TRBV9

cdr3_nt: TGTGCCAGCAGTAGACAGGGGCTATCTAATGAAAAACTGTTTTTT
cdr3_aa: CASSRQGLSNEKLFF
j_call: TRBJ1-4
d_call: TRBD1
clone_size: NA
v_call: TRBV6-5

cdr3_nt: TGTGCCAGCAGGAGACCCTCTGGGGCCAACGTCCTGACTTTC
cdr3_aa: CASRRPSGANVLTF
j_call: TRBJ2-6
d_call: NA
clone_size: NA
v_call: TRBV6-5

cdr3_nt: TGTGCCAGCAGCTTGGGTGGCCTAGCGGGACCACAAGAGACCCAGTACTTC
cdr3_aa: CASSLGGLAGPQETQYF
j_call: TRBJ2-5
d_call: TRBD2
clone_size: NA
v_call: TRBV5-8

cdr3_nt: TGTGCCAGCAGTGAAATCGGCGGCTCCTACGAGCAGTACTTC
cdr3_aa: CASSEIGGSYEQYF
j_call: TRBJ2-7
d_call: NA
clone_size: once
v_call: TRBV25-1

cdr3_nt: TGTGCCAGCAGCTCCTTGGACAGGGTTGGGACCCAGTACTTC
cdr3_aa: CASSSLDRVGTQYF
j_call: TRBJ2-5
d_call: TRBD1
clone_size: NA
v_call: TRBV7-9

cdr3_nt: TGTGCCAGCACTACGACTAGCACAGATACGCAGTATTTT
cdr3_aa: CASTTTSTDTQYF
j_call: TRBJ2-3
d_call: NA
clone_size: NA
v_call: TRBV6-5

cdr3_nt: TGTGCCAGCTCGCGCACCCTACAGGAATACAATGAGCAGTTCTTC
cdr3_aa: CASSRTLQEYNEQFF
j_call: TRBJ2-1
d_call: NA
clone_size: NA
v_call: TRBV18

cdr3_nt: TGTGCCAGCAGCTTGGAGGGCGGCGGGGAGCTGTTTTTT
cdr3_aa: CASSLEGGGELFF
j_call: TRBJ2-2
d_call: NA
clone_size: NA
v_call: TRBV5-4

cdr3_nt: TGTGCCAGCAGCGGGGCCTACGAGCAGTACTTC
cdr3_aa: CASSGAYEQYF
j_call: TRBJ2-7
d_call: NA
clone_size: NA
v_call: TRBV5-6

cdr3_nt: TGTGCCAGCAGCTTTAGCTCTGCCTACGAGCAGTACTTC
cdr3_aa: CASSFSSAYEQYF
j_call: TRBJ2-7
d_call: NA
clone_size: NA
v_call: TRBV7-2